These T cell receptor beta chains were read from a single sample in a study of blood T cell repertoires in COVID-19. The protocol was immunoSEQ multiplex PCR, while the TCRdb copy is restricted to in-frame clones and leaves out a portion. Here the sample spans roughly 420,000 clones, over 75% being singletons. The sequenced material came from PBMCs or T cells enriched from blood (not recorded which). These receptor sequences come from a woman aged 25 to 45 with acute COVID-19. CDR3s include the opening cysteine and the closing phenylalanine or tryptophan. D genes are given only for firm matches. Not every row has a clone size; where given, it reads once, few, many or a size class.

d_call	clone_size	v_call	j_call	cdr3_aa	cdr3_nt
.	.	TRBV2	TRBJ1-3	CASIRDSSGNTIYF	TGTGCCAGCATCAGGGACTCCTCTGGAAACACCATATATTTT
TRBD1	.	TRBV6-5	TRBJ2-1	CASRGRDRGSYEQFF	TGTGCCAGCAGAGGTAGGGACAGGGGGTCCTATGAGCAGTTCTTC
.	.	TRBV15	TRBJ1-4	CATSRDPGRWEKLFF	TGTGCCACCAGCAGAGATCCCGGGAGGTGGGAAAAACTGTTTTTT
.	.	TRBV24-1	TRBJ2-1	CATSDFRGVYEQFF	TGTGCCACCAGTGATTTCAGGGGGGTCTATGAGCAGTTCTTC
TRBD1	.	TRBV18	TRBJ1-3	CASSLLQGAGNTIYF	TGTGCCAGCTCACTGTTACAGGGGGCTGGAAACACCATATATTTT
TRBD2	.	TRBV13	TRBJ2-1	CASSPPGGPNNEQFF	TGTGCCAGCAGCCCCCCGGGGGGGCCAAATAATGAGCAGTTCTTC
TRBD1	.	TRBV30	TRBJ1-2	CAWSLTGTGYGYTF	TGTGCCTGGAGCTTGACAGGGACGGGCTATGGCTACACCTTC
TRBD2	.	TRBV20-1	TRBJ2-2	CSASIAGGSGELFF	TGCAGTGCTAGTATAGCGGGGGGTTCCGGGGAGCTGTTTTTT
.	.	TRBV9	TRBJ1-3	CASSAQVGGPVGTIYF	TGTGCCAGCAGCGCGCAGGTCGGGGGACCCGTTGGCACCATATATTTT
.	once	TRBV11-3	TRBJ2-2	CASSLRGELFF	TGTGCCAGCAGCTTACGTGGGGAGCTGTTTTTT
TRBD2	.	TRBV6-2/TRBV6-3	TRBJ2-3	CASSYEQASGGTDTQYF	TGTGCCAGCAGTTACGAGCAGGCTAGCGGGGGCACAGATACGCAGTATTTT
TRBD2	.	TRBV30	TRBJ2-1	CAWRGLAGGSYNEQFF	TGTGCCTGGAGAGGACTAGCGGGGGGTTCCTACAATGAGCAGTTCTTC
.	.	TRBV18	TRBJ2-3	CASSPLSGPTDTQYF	TGTGCCAGCTCACCACTTTCAGGCCCCACAGATACGCAGTATTTT
.	many	TRBV28	TRBJ1-1	CASSPPSGANTEAFF	TGTGCCAGCAGTCCCCCCTCGGGTGCGAACACTGAAGCTTTCTTT
.	.	TRBV27	TRBJ1-2	CASGPGGDYGYTF	TGTGCCAGCGGACCGGGGGGGGACTATGGCTACACCTTC
.	.	TRBV29-1	TRBJ1-1	CSVVMTVNTEAFF	TGCAGCGTTGTTATGACAGTGAACACTGAAGCTTTCTTT